This T cell receptor (beta chain) was recorded in a study of blood T cell repertoires in COVID-19. Clones were read by immunoSEQ multiplex PCR, and TCRdb kept only the in-frame ones, dropping some. The sample contains about 21,000 clones, roughly 80% of which appear only once. There are 13 residues in the CDR3. The germline CDR1 and CDR2 sequences are GTSNPN and SVGIG (reference sequence). V lost 8 bases, J lost 3 bases, and 7 bases stayed unmatched. This clone was observed a single time. The TCR sequence derives from a human donor in a cohort sampled during active COVID-19. The sequencing sample was made of peripheral blood. This chain uses TRBV30 with TRBJ1-1, with 9 bases that match TRBD1. CDR3 in amino acids: CAVRQGGYTEAFF. In nucleotides, the CDR3 is TGTGCCGTACGACAGGGGGGGTACACTGAAGCTTTCTTT.